Listed below are T cell receptor beta chains from one sample, sequenced in a study of OX40 agonist ivuxolimab in advanced cancers. Sequencing used immunoSEQ multiplex PCR; TCRdb keeps in-frame clones, though not all of them. The profile shows 15,000 to 20,000 clones, around four fifths of them singletons. This specimen was CD4+ or CD8+ T cells sorted from blood, taken in a trial of the OX40 agonist ivuxolimab. The receptor source for this set is an adult with an advanced solid tumor such as melanoma, head and neck, liver or kidney cancer. Both conserved end residues are part of each CDR3. A D gene is named only where the DNA matches it firmly. Clone size, where shown, is once, few, many, or a class for clones that have expanded.

TRBJ1-1 TRBD1 TRBV6-5 . CASSYSRDRGTEAFF TGTGCCAGCAGTTACTCGAGGGACAGGGGCACTGAAGCTTTCTTT
TRBJ1-1 . TRBV2 . CASSRGRHEAFF TGTGCCAGCAGTCGGGGGAGGCATGAAGCTTTCTTT
TRBJ1-2 . TRBV27 few CASSVAGPLKGYGYTF TGTGCCAGCAGTGTAGCCGGGCCGCTGAAGGGCTATGGCTACACCTTC
TRBJ2-7 . TRBV4-1 . CASSQVPGSTYEQYF TGCGCCAGCAGCCAAGTACCCGGGAGCACTTACGAGCAGTACTTC
TRBJ1-2 . TRBV4-1 . CASSLRRRDYGYTF TGCGCCAGCAGCCTCAGAAGGCGGGATTATGGCTACACCTTC
TRBJ1-2 . TRBV5-5 . CASSPRESFGYTF TGTGCCAGCAGCCCCAGGGAGTCTTTCGGCTACACCTTC
TRBJ1-4 TRBD1 TRBV4-1 few CASSQVSTGGNEKLFF TGCGCCAGCAGCCAAGTTTCGACAGGGGGTAATGAAAAACTGTTTTTT
TRBJ2-7 . TRBV5-1 . CASSLGDLSTYEQYF TGCGCCAGCAGCTTGGGGGACCTGAGCACCTACGAGCAGTACTTC
TRBJ2-3 . TRBV18 . CASSAAVSGTDTQYF TGTGCCAGCTCGGCGGCTGTTTCAGGCACAGATACGCAGTATTTT
TRBJ2-7 . TRBV5-6 . CASSFRPPQQGYEQYF TGTGCCAGCAGCTTCCGACCCCCTCAGCAGGGCTACGAGCAGTACTTC
TRBJ1-1 TRBD1 TRBV6-5 . CASRATGGTEAFF TGTGCCAGCAGGGCAACAGGGGGGACTGAAGCTTTCTTT
TRBJ2-7 TRBD1 TRBV6-1 . CASSEGTGNSYEQYF TGTGCCAGCAGTGAAGGGACAGGGAATTCCTACGAGCAGTACTTC
TRBJ1-4 . TRBV15 . CATSRDPGAEKLFF TGTGCCACCAGCAGAGATCCAGGGGCAGAAAAACTGTTTTTT
TRBJ2-1 . TRBV11-2 . CASSLNRGPSNEQFF TGTGCCAGCAGCTTGAACCGGGGCCCGAGCAATGAGCAGTTCTTC
TRBJ2-7 . TRBV7-9 . CASSPSTGRYEQYF TGTGCCAGCAGCCCCTCGACGGGGCGATACGAGCAGTACTTC
TRBJ2-1 TRBD2 TRBV6-5 once CASAASGENNEQFF TGTGCCAGCGCTGCCAGCGGGGAAAACAATGAGCAGTTCTTC
TRBJ2-7 . TRBV7-2 . CASSLGRTAYYEQYF TGTGCCAGCAGCTTGGGCAGGACAGCTTACTACGAGCAGTACTTC
TRBJ2-7 . TRBV4-2 . CASSQEYSLTYEQYF TGTGCCAGCAGCCAAGAATACAGCCTGACCTACGAGCAGTACTTC
TRBJ2-5 TRBD2 TRBV6-1 . CASSPGGTRETQYF TGTGCCAGCAGCCCGGGGGGGACACGAGAGACCCAGTACTTC
TRBJ2-7 TRBD2 TRBV5-5 . CASSYRTSGRAYEQYF TGTGCCAGCAGCTATCGGACTAGCGGGAGGGCCTACGAGCAGTACTTC
TRBJ2-1 . TRBV4-1 . CASSQGLGRGEQFF TGCGCCAGCAGCCAAGGACTAGGTAGAGGTGAGCAGTTCTTC
TRBJ2-5 TRBD2 TRBV27 . CASSSFSGRETQYF TGTGCCAGCAGCTCGTTTTCCGGGAGGGAGACCCAGTACTTC
TRBJ2-7 . TRBV7-9 . CASSLGGARAGEQYF TGTGCCAGCAGCTTAGGAGGGGCCAGGGCGGGCGAGCAGTACTTC
TRBJ2-7 . TRBV5-1 . CASRSRTDSYEQYF TGCGCCAGCAGGTCTCGGACAGATTCCTACGAGCAGTACTTC
TRBJ1-5 TRBD1 TRBV4-2 . CASSQGPTGDEQPQHF TGTGCCAGCAGCCAAGGCCCCACAGGGGATGAACAGCCCCAGCATTTT
TRBJ2-7 . TRBV4-1 . CASSQEGSASSSGEQYF TGCGCCAGCAGCCAAGAAGGTTCCGCCTCAAGTTCGGGGGAGCAGTACTTC
TRBJ2-1 TRBD2 TRBV27 . CASKTSAYSYNEQFF TGTGCCAGCAAAACTAGCGCATATTCCTACAATGAGCAGTTCTTC
TRBJ2-7 . TRBV28 . CASSLGTAGEQYF TGTGCCAGCAGCCTCGGGACCGCCGGCGAGCAGTACTTC
TRBJ2-3 TRBD2 TRBV6-4 few CASSVSSGGVDTQYF TGTGCCAGCAGTGTCTCTAGCGGGGGAGTGGATACGCAGTATTTT
TRBJ2-3 TRBD2 TRBV2 once CASSRTGEAGEGDTQYF TGTGCCAGCAGCCGGACCGGGGAGGCGGGGGAGGGAGATACGCAGTATTTT
TRBJ2-2 TRBD1 TRBV27 . CASQDRKKAGELFF TGTGCCAGTCAGGACAGGAAAAAGGCCGGGGAGCTGTTTTTT
TRBJ2-2 . TRBV6-1 . CASSEGPDTGELFF TGTGCCAGCAGTGAAGGCCCAGACACCGGGGAGCTGTTTTTT
TRBJ2-1 TRBD1 TRBV11-3 . CASSSRPDRGPGDEQFF TGTGCCAGCAGCTCCAGACCTGACAGGGGGCCCGGGGATGAGCAGTTCTTC
TRBJ2-7 TRBD2 TRBV4-2 . CASSQGWTSGKNEQYF TGTGCCAGCAGCCAAGGGTGGACTAGCGGAAAGAACGAGCAGTACTTC
TRBJ2-7 . TRBV27 . CASARGLSSYEQYF TGTGCCAGCGCCCGAGGACTTAGCTCCTACGAGCAGTACTTC
TRBJ1-4 . TRBV2 . CASNSPTETNEKLFF TGTGCCAGCAATTCGCCCACGGAGACTAATGAAAAACTGTTTTTT
TRBJ2-5 . TRBV28 . CASRHRDLETQYF TGTGCCAGCAGACACCGGGACCTGGAGACCCAGTACTTC
TRBJ1-1 . TRBV4-1 few CASSHSTRNYMNTEAFF TGCGCCAGCAGTCACTCGACACGGAACTACATGAACACTGAAGCTTTCTTT
TRBJ2-4 TRBD1 TRBV5-1 . CASSLAGTGDIQYF TGCGCCAGCAGCTTGGCCGGGACAGGGGACATTCAGTACTTC
TRBJ2-7 . TRBV5-6 few CASSLTGTPYEQYF TGTGCCAGCAGCTTGACAGGTACCCCCTACGAGCAGTACTTC
TRBJ2-3 TRBD2 TRBV7-8 . CASSLAEGRAGTSGRYTQYF TGTGCCAGCAGCTTAGCGGAAGGTCGAGCCGGGACTAGCGGACGATATACGCAGTATTTT
TRBJ1-2 TRBD1 TRBV11-2 . CAGHGTDSYGYTF TGTGCGGGTCACGGGACAGACAGCTATGGCTACACCTTC
TRBJ1-5 . TRBV10-2 once CASSESAQPQHF TGCGCCAGCAGTGAGTCAGCCCAGCCCCAGCATTTT
TRBJ2-7 . TRBV7-6 . CASSLSGTYEQYF TGTGCCAGCAGCTTGAGCGGAACCTACGAGCAGTACTTC
TRBJ1-2 . TRBV7-9 . CASSPLPGQSYGYTF TGTGCCAGCAGCCCTCTACCCGGACAGAGCTATGGCTACACCTTC
TRBJ2-5 . TRBV7-9 . CASRSSAQETQYF TGTGCCAGCAGGTCTAGCGCGCAAGAGACCCAGTACTTC
TRBJ2-3 TRBD2 TRBV5-1 . CASSLAGTSGDGKYF TGCGCCAGCAGCTTGGCCGGGACTAGCGGGGACGGAAAGTATTTT
TRBJ1-3 . TRBV10-3 . CAPDGTYSGNTIYF TGTGCCCCTGACGGCACATACTCTGGAAACACCATATATTTT
TRBJ2-3 . TRBV10-3 . CAISEEDAPGTDTQYF TGTGCCATCAGTGAGGAGGACGCCCCTGGCACAGATACGCAGTATTTT
TRBJ2-1 TRBD2 TRBV5-1 once CASSRRPFSGLSSYNEQFF TGCGCCAGCAGCCGTCGTCCTTTTAGCGGGTTGAGCTCCTACAATGAGCAGTTCTTC
TRBJ1-5 TRBD1 TRBV6-7 . CASSYPDRGEQPQHF TGTGCCAGCAGTTACCCTGACAGGGGTGAGCAGCCCCAGCATTTT
TRBJ2-3 . TRBV7-3 . CASSLTGGRTDTQYF TGTGCCAGCAGCTTAACCGGGGGACGCACAGATACGCAGTATTTT
TRBJ1-1 . TRBV7-6 . CASSPGTPSIAFF TGTGCCAGCAGCCCCGGGACACCCTCGATAGCTTTCTTT
TRBJ2-1 . TRBV5-4 . CASSLELEIYNEQFF TGTGCCAGCAGCTTGGAACTAGAAATTTACAATGAGCAGTTCTTC
TRBJ2-7 . TRBV4-1 once CASSQDPTGLYEQYF TGCGCCAGCAGCCAAGATCCAACAGGCCTCTACGAGCAGTACTTC
TRBJ1-1 . TRBV30 . CAWPLTEAFF TGTGCCTGGCCCCTGACTGAAGCTTTCTTT
TRBJ2-2 . TRBV6-1 . CASSEWADTGELFF TGTGCCAGCAGTGAATGGGCGGATACCGGGGAGCTGTTTTTT
TRBJ2-5 TRBD2 TRBV27 . CASSPSGREETQYF TGTGCCAGCAGTCCATCAGGGAGGGAGGAGACCCAGTACTTC
TRBJ2-3 TRBD1 TRBV7-9 . CASSKSSGTGSDTQYF TGTGCCAGCAGCAAATCCTCCGGGACAGGGTCCGATACGCAGTATTTT